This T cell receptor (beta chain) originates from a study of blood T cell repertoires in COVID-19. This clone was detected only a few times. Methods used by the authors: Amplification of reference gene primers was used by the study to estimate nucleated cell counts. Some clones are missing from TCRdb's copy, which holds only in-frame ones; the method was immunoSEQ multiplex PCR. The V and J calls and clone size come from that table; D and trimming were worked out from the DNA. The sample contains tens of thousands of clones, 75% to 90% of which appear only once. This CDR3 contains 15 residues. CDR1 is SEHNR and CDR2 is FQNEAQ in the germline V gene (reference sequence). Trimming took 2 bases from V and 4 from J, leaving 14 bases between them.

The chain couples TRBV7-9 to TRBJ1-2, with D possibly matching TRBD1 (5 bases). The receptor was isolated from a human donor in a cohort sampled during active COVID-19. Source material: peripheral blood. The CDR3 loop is CASSLTGHLSYGYTF. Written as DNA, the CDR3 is TGTGCCAGCAGCTTAACAGGCCACCTAAGCTATGGCTACACCTTC. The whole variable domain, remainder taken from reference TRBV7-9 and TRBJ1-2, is DTGVSQNPRHKITKRGQNVTFRCDPISEHNRLYWYRQTLGQGPEFLTYFQNEAQLEKSRLLSDRFSAERPKGSFSTLEIQRTEQGDSAMYLCASSLTGHLSYGYTFGSGTRLTVV.